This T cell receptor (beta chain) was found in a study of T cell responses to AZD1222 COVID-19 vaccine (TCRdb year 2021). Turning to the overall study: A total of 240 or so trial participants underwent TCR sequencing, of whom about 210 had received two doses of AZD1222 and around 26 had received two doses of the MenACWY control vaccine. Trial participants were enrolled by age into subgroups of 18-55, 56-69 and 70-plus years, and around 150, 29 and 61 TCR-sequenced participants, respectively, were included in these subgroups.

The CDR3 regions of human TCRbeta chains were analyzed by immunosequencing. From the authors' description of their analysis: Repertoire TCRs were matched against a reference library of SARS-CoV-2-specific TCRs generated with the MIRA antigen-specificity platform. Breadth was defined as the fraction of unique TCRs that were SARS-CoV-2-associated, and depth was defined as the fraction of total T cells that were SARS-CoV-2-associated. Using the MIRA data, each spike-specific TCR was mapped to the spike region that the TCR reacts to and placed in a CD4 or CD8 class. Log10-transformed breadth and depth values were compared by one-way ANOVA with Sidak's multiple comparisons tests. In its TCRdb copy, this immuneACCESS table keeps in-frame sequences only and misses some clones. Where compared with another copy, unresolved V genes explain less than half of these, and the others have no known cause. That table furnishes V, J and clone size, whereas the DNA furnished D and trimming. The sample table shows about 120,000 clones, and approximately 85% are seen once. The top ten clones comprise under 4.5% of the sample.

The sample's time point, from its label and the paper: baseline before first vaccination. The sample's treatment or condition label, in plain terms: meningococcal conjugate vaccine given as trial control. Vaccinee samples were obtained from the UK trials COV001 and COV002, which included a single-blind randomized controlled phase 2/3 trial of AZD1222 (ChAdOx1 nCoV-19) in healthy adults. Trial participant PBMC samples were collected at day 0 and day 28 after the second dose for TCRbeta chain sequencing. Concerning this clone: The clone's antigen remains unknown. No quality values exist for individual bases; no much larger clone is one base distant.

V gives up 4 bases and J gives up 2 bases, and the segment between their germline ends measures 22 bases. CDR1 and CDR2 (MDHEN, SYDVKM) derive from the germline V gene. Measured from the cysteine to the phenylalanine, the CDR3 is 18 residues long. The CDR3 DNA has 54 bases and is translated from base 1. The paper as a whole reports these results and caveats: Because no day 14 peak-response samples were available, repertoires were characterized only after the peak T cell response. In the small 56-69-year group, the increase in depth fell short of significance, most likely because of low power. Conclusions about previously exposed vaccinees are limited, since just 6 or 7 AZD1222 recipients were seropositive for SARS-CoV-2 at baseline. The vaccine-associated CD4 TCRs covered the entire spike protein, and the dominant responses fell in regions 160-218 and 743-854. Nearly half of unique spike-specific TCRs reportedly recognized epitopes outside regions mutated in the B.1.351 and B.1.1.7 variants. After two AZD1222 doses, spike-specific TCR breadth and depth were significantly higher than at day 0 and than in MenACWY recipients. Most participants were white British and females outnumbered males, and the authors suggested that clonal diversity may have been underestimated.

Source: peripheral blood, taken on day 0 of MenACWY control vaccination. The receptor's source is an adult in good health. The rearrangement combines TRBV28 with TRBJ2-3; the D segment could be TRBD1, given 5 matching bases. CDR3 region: CASSSIPPGYSSTDTQYF. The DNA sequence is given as TGTGCCAGCAGTTCAATCCCTCCAGGGTACTCTTCCACAGATACGCAGTATTTT.